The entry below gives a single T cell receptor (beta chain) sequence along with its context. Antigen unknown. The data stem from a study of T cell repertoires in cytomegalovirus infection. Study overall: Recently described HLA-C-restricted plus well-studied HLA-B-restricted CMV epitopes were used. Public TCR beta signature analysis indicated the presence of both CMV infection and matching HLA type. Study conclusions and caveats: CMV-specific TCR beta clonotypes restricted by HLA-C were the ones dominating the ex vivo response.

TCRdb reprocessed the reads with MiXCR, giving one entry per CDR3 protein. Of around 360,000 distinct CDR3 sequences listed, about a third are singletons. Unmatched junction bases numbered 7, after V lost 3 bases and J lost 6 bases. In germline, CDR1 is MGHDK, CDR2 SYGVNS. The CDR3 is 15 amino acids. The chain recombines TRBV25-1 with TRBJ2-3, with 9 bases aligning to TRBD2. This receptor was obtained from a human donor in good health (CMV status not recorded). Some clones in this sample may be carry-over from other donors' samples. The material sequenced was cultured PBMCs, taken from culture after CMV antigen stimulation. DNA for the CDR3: TGTGCCAGCAGTGACCTCGCGGGAGGGGGGGATACGCAGTATTTT. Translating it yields CASSDLAGGGDTQYF.